Presented here are 20 T cell receptor beta chains from one specimen sequenced in a study of stem cell transplantation in POMP-related autoinflammatory disease. TCRdb's table, derived via immunoSEQ multiplex PCR, lists solely in-frame clones and lacks some. Here the sample spans 68,000 or so clones, approximately 91% being singletons. The sequencing here drew on CD4+ T cells from PBMCs, taken after stem cell transplantation. The receptors derive from a human patient with POMP-related autoinflammation and immune dysregulation (PRAID). The graft donor may account for some of the T cells.

In DNA, the CDR3 is TGTGCCAGCAGCCCCCGATCCAATGAGCAGTTCTTC. Residues: CASSPRSNEQFF. The chain recombines TRBV7-9 with TRBJ2-1; no reliable D call. The CDR3 has 12 residues. With 5 bases removed from V and 6 bases from J, the gap between germline ends came to 8 bases. CDR1 is SEHNR and CDR2 is FQNEAQ in the germline V gene (reference sequence).

The V and J genes are TRBV5-1 and TRBJ2-1; D gene ambiguous. The CDR3 spans 17 residues. The germline V gene has CDR1 SGHRS and CDR2 YFSETQ. The germline V and J ends were trimmed by 0 bases and 5 bases, with 18 bases remaining between them. Here the CDR3 DNA reads TGCGCCAGCAGCTTGGATGGCCTTGGTCGGCTAAACAATGAGCAGTTCTTC. Its protein product is CASSLDGLGRLNNEQFF.

This clone came up once. The genes are TRBV10-2 and TRBJ2-7; D is tentatively TRBD1 or TRBD2 (5 bases each). V lost 2 bases and J 0 bases, leaving 11 bases between the germline ends. CDR3 length: 15 residues. The germline V gene has CDR1 WSHSY and CDR2 SAAADI. The CDR3, as DNA: TGCGCCAGCAGTGAGAATTGGGACGGCTCCTACGAGCAGTACTTC. Translation: CASSENWDGSYEQYF.

This clone came up once. The chain recombines TRBV10-1 with TRBJ2-5; either TRBD1 or TRBD2 may supply D (5 bases each). V was pared by 0 bases and J by 3 bases, with 8 bases between. Germline-derived CDR1 and CDR2 are WNHNN and SYGVQD (reference sequence). CDR3 size: 14 residues. The CDR3 DNA reads TGCGCCAGCAGTGAGTCCGGGGCAGAAGAGACCCAGTACTTC. Translated, it gives CASSESGAEETQYF.

Worth noting for this clone: Other DNA sequences in this sample translate to the same CDR3. The chain carries TRBV11-2 and TRBJ2-2; D is perhaps TRBD1 (6 bases). Trimming stripped 5 bases from V and 4 bases from J, with 17 bases between. This CDR3 spans 16 amino acids. Looked up from germline, CDR1 is SGHAT and CDR2 is FQNNGV. CDR3 protein: CASSALRGPGTGELFF. The CDR3 DNA follows: TGTGCCAGCAGCGCACTCAGGGGACCGGGCACCGGGGAGCTGTTTTTT.

V is TRBV3-1 (or the pseudogene TRBV3-2) and J is TRBJ1-6; maybe TRBD1 (5 bases). Trimming shortened V by 5 bases and J by 0 bases, and 8 bases separated the two germline ends. This CDR3 has 15 amino acids. CDR1 LGHDT and CDR2 YNNKEL come from the germline V gene (reference sequence). The CDR3 sequence is CASSSGSSYNSPLHF. CDR3 sequence (DNA): TGTGCCAGCAGCTCAGGGAGCTCCTATAATTCACCCCTCCACTTT.

The chain has TRBV18 and TRBJ1-5; unclear D gene. This CDR3 region has 13 residues. V was pared by 4 bases and J by 3 bases, with 7 bases between. Per the germline V gene, CDR1 is KGHSH and CDR2 is LQKENI. The CDR3 DNA reads TGTGCCAGCTCACGGGAACTCAATCAGCCCCAGCATTTT. It yields the protein CASSRELNQPQHF.

This clone was recorded only once. The chain carries TRBV18 and TRBJ2-1, with 12 bases fitting TRBD2. V dropped 5 bases and J dropped 8; count of bases not matched to a gene: 10. Germline V gene data show CDR1 as KGHSH and CDR2 as LQKENI. The CDR3 runs to 16 residues. The chain's CDR3 is CASSDTGTSGFYEQFF. CDR3 coding DNA: TGTGCCAGCTCAGATACCGGGACTAGCGGGTTCTATGAGCAGTTCTTC.

The rearrangement joins TRBV6-5 to TRBJ1-1; no reliable D call. V dropped 6 bases and J dropped 8 bases, with 19 bases sitting between them. This CDR3 comprises 14 residues. CDR1 is MNHEY, CDR2 SVGAGI, per germline. CDR3 DNA sequence: TGTGCCAGCAGACCCACACAGAGAGGTAGGGAAGCTTTCTTT. Translated: CASRPTQRGREAFF.

The sample holds a few counts of this clone. The chain joins TRBV5-1 to TRBJ1-4; D is unresolved. CDR1 is SGHRS, CDR2 YFSETQ, per germline. Trimming removed 0 bases at V and 0 bases at J, with 9 bases between. The CDR3 runs to 16 residues. In nucleotides, the CDR3 is TGCGCCAGCAGCTTGGGCAGGAGGGCAACTAATGAAAAACTGTTTTTT. Its translation: CASSLGRRATNEKLFF.

V and J are TRBV5-1 and TRBJ2-6; maybe TRBD1 (5 bases). This CDR3 contains 15 residues. Trimming removed 4 bases at V and 4 bases at J, with 12 bases between. Germline assignment: CDR1 SGHRS and CDR2 YFSETQ. CDR3 nucleotides: TGCGCCAGCAGCCGCACAGGCTCCGGGGCCAACGTCCTGACTTTC. Protein: CASSRTGSGANVLTF. Full variable domain (rest looked up from reference TRBV5-1 and TRBJ2-6): KAGVTQTPRYLIKTRGQQVTLSCSPISGHRSVSWYQQTPGQGLQFLFEYFSETQRNKGNFPGRFSGRQFSNSRSEMNVSTLELGDSALYLCASSRTGSGANVLTFGAGSRLTVL.

This chain's CDR3 is CASPGHTTVYTF. In DNA form, the CDR3 reads TGTGCCAGCCCGGGACATACCACTGTCTACACCTTC. V and J are TRBV2 and TRBJ1-2; the D gene is possibly TRBD1 (6 bases). The length of the CDR3 is 12 residues. Germline CDR1 is SNHLY and CDR2 is FYNNEI. Trimming removed 8 bases from V and 10 bases from J, with 17 bases in between.

The CDR3 spells CASSRWGGLNEKLFF. The CDR3 region has the DNA TGCGCCAGCTCTAGGTGGGGAGGACTTAATGAAAAACTGTTTTTT. The chain carries TRBV5-1 and TRBJ1-4; D unresolved. Germline assignment: CDR1 SGHRS and CDR2 YFSETQ. V lost 7 bases to trimming and J lost 4 bases, with 17 bases between them. The CDR3 loop spans 15 amino acids. Combining the CDR3 with reference TRBV5-1 and TRBJ1-4 gives the whole variable domain KAGVTQTPRYLIKTRGQQVTLSCSPISGHRSVSWYQQTPGQGLQFLFEYFSETQRNKGNFPGRFSGRQFSNSRSEMNVSTLELGDSALYLCASSRWGGLNEKLFFGSGTQLSVL.

The chain links TRBV5-1 to TRBJ1-6, with 7 bases identical to TRBD1. V lost 5 bases, J lost 6 bases, and 11 bases stayed unmatched. CDR1 is SGHRS, CDR2 YFSETQ, per germline. The CDR3 loop spans 16 amino acids. CDR3 sequence reads: CASREDRSFSNSPLHF. CDR3 DNA: TGCGCCAGCAGGGAGGACAGGAGCTTTAGTAATTCACCCCTCCACTTT.

The rearrangement joins TRBV29-1 to TRBJ2-2; weak D call: TRBD2 (6 bases). The V gene lost 1 base and the J gene lost 4 bases, with 10 bases spanning the gap. CDR3 size: 14 residues. CDR1 and CDR2 from the germline V gene are SQVTM and ANQGSEA. The DNA for the CDR3 is TGCAGCGTTGAAGGTCCGGGAGTCACCGGGGAGCTGTTTTTT. The encoded protein is CSVEGPGVTGELFF.

This chain connects TRBV4-1 to TRBJ2-4; D ambiguous. The germline gives CDR1 MGHRA, CDR2 YSYEKL. The CDR3 length is 12 residues. Between the trimmed V and J ends, which lost 1 base and 10 bases, there was a span of 8 bases. The CDR3 region is CASSQVGSIQYF. Here the CDR3 DNA reads TGCGCCAGCAGCCAAGTAGGTTCGATTCAGTACTTC.

V gene TRBV6-1 combines with J gene TRBJ1-5; no definite D call. This CDR3 spans 13 amino acids. Germline V gene data show CDR1 as MNHNS and CDR2 as SASEGT. The V and J ends lost 2 bases and 1 base respectively, with 3 bases between them. CDR3 in amino acids: CASSEYSNQPQHF. The CDR3 DNA reads TGTGCCAGCAGTGAATACAGCAATCAGCCCCAGCATTTT.

The chain links TRBV18 to TRBJ2-2; tentative D call: TRBD2 (6 bases). The CDR3 has 15 residues. V was shortened by 3 bases and J by 3 bases, with 11 bases between the two germline ends. Germline values: CDR1 KGHSH, CDR2 LQKENI. CDR3 sequence (DNA): TGTGCCAGCTCACCCCTTCCTAGCGACACCGGGGAGCTGTTTTTT. Translated, it gives CASSPLPSDTGELFF.

V usage is TRBV24-1 and J usage is TRBJ2-6; a possible D gene is TRBD2 (5 bases). Trimming removed 4 bases from V and 2 bases from J, with 8 bases in between. Germline values: CDR1 KGHDR, CDR2 SFDVKD. The CDR3 runs to 15 residues. CDR3 DNA: TGTGCCACCAGTGAGGGAGACCCTGGGGCCAACGTCCTGACTTTC. Translation: CATSEGDPGANVLTF.

This chain uses TRBV18 with TRBJ2-2; the match to TRBD1 covers 7 bases. V was pared by 6 bases and J by 4 bases, with 5 bases of the junction left unmatched. Germline CDR1 and CDR2: KGHSH and LQKENI. The CDR3 is made up of 14 amino acids. The DNA of the CDR3 is TGTGCCAGCTCGCCAGGGGGTGCCACCGGGGAGCTGTTTTTT. Its translation is CASSPGGATGELFF.